Reported below is one T cell receptor beta chain. These data originate in a study of blood T cell repertoires in COVID-19. Study as a whole: COVID-19 samples collected from the United States, Italy and Spain covered acute and convalescent phases.

Using immunoSEQ multiplex PCR, the repertoire was profiled, and TCRdb retains in-frame clones only, with some absent. The table lists 180,000 or so clones, 75% to 80% of them singletons. Germline CDR1 reads MNHEY; CDR2 reads SVGEGT. Trimming shortened V by 6 bases and J by 8 bases, and 13 bases separated the two germline ends. The CDR3 spans 12 residues. This chain joins TRBV6-2 or TRBV6-3 and TRBJ1-1; D is ambiguous. The sequence was collected from a woman aged 50 to 60 with active or convalescent COVID-19. Sequenced material: peripheral blood. DNA for the CDR3: TGTGCCAGCAGCCGGCCCCCGATAGAAGCTTTCTTT. Translation gives CASSRPPIEAFF.